What follows describes a single T cell receptor (beta chain). This clone may be a read error of a much larger clone one base away. The germline V gene has CDR1 MNHEY and CDR2 SVGEGT. The CDR3 is 15 residues long. The V gene lost 6 bases and the J gene lost 5 bases, with 18 bases spanning the gap. The source of the sample is a study of regulatory T cells in long-lasting Graves disease. As for time point: newly diagnosed GD, antithyroid drugs for less than 3 months. From RNA extracted from PBMCs, the TCR library was made. Arm-PCR of CDR3 regions and iRepertoire HTBI primers were the basis on which TCR beta libraries were built. TCRdb analysed the multiplex PCR reads with MiXCR anew, one entry per CDR3 protein. The table includes 360,000 or so distinct CDR3 sequences, 15% to 20% detected once. These data are also associated with another study on T cells in Graves' hyperthyroidism and ophthalmopathy. This second report adds: Those patients with uncontrolled infection, other autoimmune disease, pregnancy or lactation were excluded. The study used the HTBI primer set for a first-round RT-PCR of the TCR CDR3. Blood also showed most of the thyroid clonotypes that were expanded above 0.001.

Sequences were derived from peripheral blood mononuclear cells (PBMCs), sampled at new diagnosis, from a patient treated with antithyroid drugs. The rearrangement links TRBV6-2 or TRBV6-3 to TRBJ2-3; D is possibly TRBD2 (6 bases). The sequence was obtained from a young woman with Graves disease. Written as DNA, the CDR3 is TGTGCCAGCAGACGGGGGACGTCCATCATAGATACGCAGTATTTT. Its translation: CASRRGTSIIDTQYF.